This is a list of T cell receptor beta chains from one sample in a study of T cell responses to AZD1222 COVID-19 vaccine. TCRdb's table, derived via immunoSEQ multiplex PCR, lists solely in-frame clones and lacks some. The sample yields around 130,000 clones, around nine tenths seen once. Sequenced material: peripheral blood, taken 28 days after the second dose of the MenACWY control vaccine. Receptor source: an adult who received the MenACWY meningococcal vaccine as a control. CDR3s include the opening cysteine and the closing phenylalanine or tryptophan. Size values are once, few and many counts, or a class for expanded clones, and some rows have none.

J gene	V gene	clone size	CDR3 protein
TRBJ2-5	TRBV20-1	.	CSAGSETQYF
TRBJ1-1	TRBV5-4	.	CASSPGQPVRNTEAFF
TRBJ1-1	TRBV7-9	.	CASSFQVNTEAFF
TRBJ1-5	TRBV12-3/TRBV12-4	.	CASSFARGQPQHF
TRBJ1-5	TRBV2	.	CASSVGLVPQHF
TRBJ2-3	TRBV12-3/TRBV12-4	.	CASRRDSDTQYF
TRBJ1-1	TRBV10-2	.	CASRQPLNTEAFF
TRBJ1-1	TRBV7-9	few	CASSLRTGNTEAFF
TRBJ1-2	TRBV5-8	.	CASSLTGSAYGYTF
TRBJ1-4	TRBV29-1	.	CSVADSLATNEKLFF
TRBJ1-3	TRBV11-2	.	CASSLALDRISGNTIYF
TRBJ1-2	TRBV19	.	CASSIDYDRTTNYGYTF
TRBJ2-2	TRBV4-2	once	CASSRGTSGGLTGELFF
TRBJ1-4	TRBV5-1	.	CASSLGQGSEKLFF
TRBJ1-2	TRBV10-2	.	CASSPTGGYGYTF
TRBJ2-7	TRBV28	.	CASRTSGGGIYEQYF
TRBJ2-1	TRBV21-1	.	CASSGISYNEQFF
TRBJ1-5	TRBV28	.	CASSLPRQGDQPQHF
TRBJ2-1	TRBV19	.	CASSIKLGEQFF
TRBJ1-2	TRBV10-1	few	CASSEASSYGYTF
TRBJ2-2	TRBV7-6	few	CASSDVTGELFF
TRBJ2-1	TRBV28	.	CASTADWSSYNEQFF
TRBJ1-5	TRBV7-6	.	CASSLGGKGNQPQHF
TRBJ2-5	TRBV5-6	few	CASSSPGLQETQYF
TRBJ2-7	TRBV4-2	.	CASSQRWREPTYEQYF
TRBJ1-5	TRBV27	.	CASSLTPPDRDLGQPQHF
TRBJ1-2	TRBV11-2	few	CASTEPGGFSGYTF